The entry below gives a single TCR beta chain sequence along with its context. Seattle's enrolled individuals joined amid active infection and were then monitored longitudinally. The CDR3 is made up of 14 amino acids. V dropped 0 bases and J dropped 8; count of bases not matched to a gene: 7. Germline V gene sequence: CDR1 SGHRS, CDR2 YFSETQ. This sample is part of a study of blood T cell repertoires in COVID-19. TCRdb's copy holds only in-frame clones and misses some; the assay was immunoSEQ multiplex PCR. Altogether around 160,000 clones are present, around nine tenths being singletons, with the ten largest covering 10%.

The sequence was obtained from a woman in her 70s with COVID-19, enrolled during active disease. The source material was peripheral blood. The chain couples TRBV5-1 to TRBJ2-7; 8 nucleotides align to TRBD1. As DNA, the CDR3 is TGCGCCAGCAGCTTGGCACAGGGGGACGGTAAGCAGTACTTC. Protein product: CASSLAQGDGKQYF.